One sample yielded the 32 T cell receptor beta chains listed below, sequenced in a study of type 1 and type 2 diabetes patients. PCR was run on genomic DNA. Amplification of the beta chain CDR3 used 30 forward and 13 reverse multiplex primers. One entry per CDR3 protein, called by TCRdb with MiXCR from the multiplex PCR reads. The profile shows about 270,000 distinct CDR3 sequences, more than 40% of them singletons. Sequencing was carried out using peripheral blood mononuclear cells (PBMCs). The receptors shown here come from a man between 18 and 29 years old with type 2 diabetes.

V usage is TRBV6-6 and J usage is TRBJ1-4; D is undetermined. V lost 4 bases to trimming and J lost 8 bases, with 11 bases between them. Per germline, CDR1 MNHNY and CDR2 SVGAGI (reference sequence). This CDR3 is built from 13 residues. The CDR3 spells CASSLPGGEKLFF. DNA for the CDR3: TGTGCCAGCAGTTTACCCGGCGGGGAAAAACTGTTTTTT.

This sequence joins TRBV6-5 and TRBJ1-1; D possibly corresponds to TRBD1 (6 bases). The CDR3 is made up of 13 amino acids. CDR1 and CDR2 from the germline V gene are MNHEY and SVGAGI. Trimming removed 6 bases at V and 7 bases at J, with 15 bases between. The CDR3, as DNA: TGTGCCAGCAGCCTGGGGTCAGGGGTTGAAGCTTTCTTT. Translating gives CASSLGSGVEAFF.

This rearrangement joins TRBV2 to TRBJ2-2, with 8 bases identical to TRBD1. There are 15 residues in the CDR3. V was clipped by 7 bases and J by 4 bases; unmatched bases: 8. Germline CDR1 SNHLY, CDR2 FYNNEI. The CDR3 nucleotides read TGTGCCAGCATCTTGGACAGGGTCAGCACCGGGGAGCTGTTTTTT. This codes for CASILDRVSTGELFF.

The rearrangement joins TRBV7-8 to TRBJ1-2; D ambiguous. Trimming left V 1 base short and J 4 bases short, with 13 bases between. This CDR3 contains 15 residues. Per the germline V gene, CDR1 is SGHVS and CDR2 is FQNEAQ. The CDR3 spells CASSLDTAVIYGYTF. CDR3 DNA: TGTGCCAGCAGCTTAGATACCGCAGTCATCTATGGCTACACCTTC.

A word on this clonotype: A much larger clonotype is one base distant, so this may be a read error. The gene calls are TRBV30 and TRBJ2-6; D call uncertain. The CDR3 covers 12 residues. Germline V gives CDR1 GTSNPN, CDR2 SVGIG (reference sequence). The V end lost 4 bases, the J end lost 0 bases, and 1 base lay between the germline ends. The CDR3 protein is CAWTSGANVLTF. As DNA, the CDR3 is TGTGCCTGGACCTCTGGGGCCAACGTCCTGACTTTC.

The CDR3 bases are TGTGCCAGCAGTCCCAGGGGGAACACCGGGGAGCTGTTTTTT. Its translation is CASSPRGNTGELFF. The chain couples TRBV6-6 to TRBJ2-2; D is perhaps TRBD1 (6 bases). The CDR3 sequence is 14 residues long. Trimming stripped 5 bases from V and 1 base from J, with 8 bases between. Germline CDR1 MNHNY, CDR2 SVGAGI (reference sequence).

This chain links TRBV7-3 with TRBJ2-3; 9 bases fit TRBD2. Trimming cost V 4 bases and J 0 bases; bases outside gene matches: 5. The CDR3 contains 16 residues. Germline CDR1 reads SGHTA; CDR2 reads FQGTGA. The CDR3 sequence: CASSSMSGGSTDTQYF. DNA for the CDR3: TGTGCCAGCAGCTCGATGAGCGGGGGGAGCACAGATACGCAGTATTTT.

The chain's CDR3 is CASSLHGGNTEAFF. Here the CDR3 DNA reads TGTGCCAGCAGTTTGCACGGGGGTAACACTGAAGCTTTCTTT. J is TRBJ1-1 and V is TRBV28, with D perhaps matching TRBD1 (5 bases). Trimming took 3 bases from V and 2 from J, leaving 10 bases between them. The CDR3 loop spans 14 amino acids. Germline loops: CDR1 MDHEN, CDR2 SYDVKM.

The J gene is TRBJ1-6, the V gene TRBV4-3, with no clear D. V lost 2 bases, J lost 8 bases, and 10 bases lay in between. The CDR3 is 14 residues long. Germline V gene sequence: CDR1 LGHNA, CDR2 YSLEER. In DNA form, the CDR3 reads TGCGCCAGCAGCCAATTCCCATCTCATTCACCCCTCCACTTT. It encodes CASSQFPSHSPLHF.

J is TRBJ1-2 and V is TRBV7-2; the D gene is possibly TRBD1 (5 bases). Germline values: CDR1 SGHTA, CDR2 FQGNSA. The V end was cut by 3 bases, the J end by 1 base, with 9 bases between. The CDR3 has 14 amino acids. The CDR3 bases are TGTGCCAGCAGCTTCGGGGCGCTTAACTATGGCTACACCTTC. Protein: CASSFGALNYGYTF.

This rearrangement joins TRBV5-6 to TRBJ1-2, with D tentatively TRBD1 (6 bases). The CDR3 is 14 residues long. From germline, CDR1 is SGHDT and CDR2 YYEEEE. V dropped 9 bases and J dropped 3 bases, with 18 bases sitting between them. The CDR3 nucleotides are TGTGCCATCCAGGGGTTTCAGGTCTACTATGGCTACACCTTC. Translation: CAIQGFQVYYGYTF. The full variable domain, its missing parts supplied by reference TRBV5-6 and TRBJ1-2, is DAGVTQSPTHLIKTRGQQVTLRCSPKSGHDTVSWYQQALGQGPQFIFQYYEEEERQRGNFPDRFSGHQFPNYSSELNVNALLLGDSALYLCAIQGFQVYYGYTFGSGTRLTVV.

A remark on this clonotype: One junction end does not reproduce the germline sequence, and a read error may be involved. The chain employs TRBV7-8 and TRBJ1-4; tentatively, D is TRBD1 (6 bases). CDR3 length: 16 residues. Germline loops: CDR1 SGHVS, CDR2 FQNEAQ. This chain's CDR3 is CASSILYRAVNEELFF. The CDR3 nucleotides read TGTGCCAGCAGCATATTATACAGGGCGGTTAATGAAGAACTGTTTTTT. The full variable domain, rest sourced from reference TRBV7-8 and TRBJ1-4, is GAGVSQSPRYKVAKRGQDVALRCDPISGHVSLFWYQQALGQGPEFLTYFQNEAQLDKSGLPSDRFFAERPEGSVSTLKIQRTQQEDSAVYLCASSILYRAVNEELFFGSGTQLSVL.

This sequence joins TRBV12-3 or TRBV12-4 and TRBJ2-1, with a possible D match to TRBD2 (6 bases). V lost 6 bases, J lost 0 bases, and 12 bases lay in between. The CDR3 spans 15 residues. CDR3 sequence reads: CASSSGLSSYNEQFF. In DNA, the CDR3 is TGTGCCAGCAGCTCCGGACTAAGCTCCTACAATGAGCAGTTCTTC.

The V and J genes are TRBV12-3 or TRBV12-4 and TRBJ1-5; perhaps TRBD1 as D (5 bases). V lost 1 base to trimming and J lost 6 bases, with 7 bases between them. The length of the CDR3 is 13 residues. The CDR3 loop reads CASSLGGTQPQHF. The CDR3 DNA follows: TGTGCCAGCAGTTTAGGGGGGACTCAGCCCCAGCATTTT.

The genes are TRBV4-2 and TRBJ2-1; 9 positions match TRBD2. V lost 1 base to trimming and J lost 2 bases; unmatched junction nucleotides: 3. The CDR3 spans 16 residues. Germline V gene sequence: CDR1 LGHNA, CDR2 YNFKEQ. CDR3 protein: CASSQVAGVAYNEQFF. CDR3 in DNA: TGTGCCAGCAGCCAAGTAGCGGGAGTGGCCTACAATGAGCAGTTCTTC.

The rearrangement links TRBV13 to TRBJ2-2, with D possibly TRBD2 on 5 matching bases. CDR1 PRHDT and CDR2 FYEKMQ come from the germline V gene (reference sequence). The CDR3 is 12 amino acids. Trimming cost V 5 bases and J 5 bases, with 6 bases left between them. As DNA, the CDR3 is TGTGCCAGCAGCCGGGGTACCGGGGAGCTGTTTTTT. Translating gives CASSRGTGELFF. Variable domain in full (rest from reference TRBV13 and TRBJ2-2): AAGVIQSPRHLIKEKRETATLKCYPIPRHDTVYWYQQGPGQDPQFLISFYEKMQSDKGSIPDRFSAQQFSDYHSELNMSSLELGDSALYFCASSRGTGELFFGEGSRLTVL.

This clonotype has just a few counts. The V call is TRBV19, the J call TRBJ1-5; D uncertain. Germline V gene sequence: CDR1 LNHDA, CDR2 SQIVND (reference sequence). This CDR3 has 14 amino acids. V lost 7 bases to trimming and J lost 0 bases, with 10 bases between them. The CDR3 DNA is TGTGCCAGTACGTGGTTATATAGCAATCAGCCCCAGCATTTT. Translated: CASTWLYSNQPQHF.

The V call is TRBV28, the J call TRBJ1-6, with 8 bases identical to TRBD1. Trimming took 5 bases from V and 10 from J; bases not matched to a gene: 4. Looked up from germline, CDR1 is MDHEN and CDR2 is SYDVKM. The CDR3 runs to 13 residues. Written as DNA, the CDR3 is TGTGCCAGCAGTCCGGACAGGGCCTCACCCCTCCACTTT. Protein: CASSPDRASPLHF. Looking up the rest from reference TRBV28 and TRBJ1-6 gives the full variable domain: DVKVTQSSRYLVKRTGEKVFLECVQDMDHENMFWYRQDPGLGLRLIYFSYDVKMKEKGDIPEGYSVSREKKERFSLILESASTNQTSMYLCASSPDRASPLHFGNGTRLTVT.

Details on this clonotype: A read error is possible here, since a much larger clone lies one base away. The CDR3 DNA is TGTGCCATCAGGGTAGAGGAACTAGCGGGGAACGAGCAGTACTTC. Translated, it gives CAIRVEELAGNEQYF. V gene TRBV10-3 combines with J gene TRBJ2-7; TRBD2 matches at 10 bases. The length of the CDR3 is 15 residues. CDR1 is ENHRY, CDR2 SYGVKD, per germline. V dropped 6 bases and J dropped 5; count of bases not matched to a gene: 10.

This chain uses TRBV20-1 with TRBJ2-5, with D possibly matching TRBD2 (5 bases). Trimming cost V 7 bases and J 1 base, with 10 bases left between them. CDR3 length equals 12 residues. Germline V CDR1 and CDR2: DFQATT, SNEGSKA (reference sequence). CDR3 in amino acids: CSVEETQETQYF. The DNA of the CDR3 is TGCAGTGTGGAGGAAACCCAAGAGACCCAGTACTTC.

This chain links TRBV18 with TRBJ2-5, with 12 nucleotides matching TRBD2. The closer fit of TRBJ2-1 to the DNA end suggests the J call may be wrong. Germline V gene data show CDR1 as KGHSH and CDR2 as LQKENI. The CDR3 totals 16 residues. This CDR3 is CASSPSKGLAGDEQFF. CDR3 DNA: TGTGCCAGCTCACCAAGCAAGGGACTAGCGGGCGATGAGCAGTTCTTC.

This clonotype has more than one count but fewer than ten. The chain couples TRBV19 to TRBJ2-7, with D perhaps TRBD2 (6 bases). V was shortened by 5 bases and J by 4 bases, with 15 bases between the two germline ends. The CDR3 is made up of 14 amino acids. In germline, CDR1 is LNHDA, CDR2 SQIVND (reference sequence). The CDR3: CASSQDGGSYEQYF. The CDR3 DNA sequence: TGTGCCAGTAGTCAGGACGGAGGGAGTTACGAGCAGTACTTC. Using reference TRBV19 and TRBJ2-7 for the parts outside the CDR3, the full variable domain is DGGITQSPKYLFRKEGQNVTLSCEQNLNHDAMYWYRQDPGQGLRLIYYSQIVNDFQKGDIAEGYSVSREKKESFPLTVTSAQKNPTAFYLCASSQDGGSYEQYFGPGTRLTVT.

The sample holds a few counts of this clonotype. This sequence joins TRBV6-6 and TRBJ1-2, with D possibly TRBD1 on 5 matching bases. V lost 8 bases to trimming and J lost 6 bases, with 16 bases between them. CDR3 length: 13 residues. Germline values: CDR1 MNHNY, CDR2 SVGAGI (reference sequence). CDR3 in amino acids: CASCVLGGNGYTF. In DNA form, the CDR3 reads TGTGCCAGCTGCGTCCTGGGGGGGAATGGCTACACCTTC.

This clonotype occurred many times. The chain carries TRBV10-3 and TRBJ2-7; the match to TRBD1 covers 10 bases. Germline V gives CDR1 ENHRY, CDR2 SYGVKD. V shed 5 bases and J 6 bases; nucleotides not matched to a gene: 10. The CDR3 spans 15 residues. This CDR3 is CAISPRGTGEREQYF. CDR3 bases: TGTGCCATCAGTCCCCGCGGGACAGGGGAGCGCGAGCAGTACTTC.

This chain links TRBV6-5 with TRBJ2-7, with a possible D match to TRBD2 (5 bases). Looked up from germline, CDR1 is MNHEY and CDR2 is SVGAGI. The CDR3 has 17 residues. Trimming stripped 6 bases from V and 2 bases from J, with 23 bases between. CDR3 in DNA: TGTGCCAGCAGCCCAAATCGGGGTTTTTCAGGCGCCTACGAGCAGTACTTC. The encoded protein is CASSPNRGFSGAYEQYF.

This clonotype showed up just a few times. CDR3 coding DNA: TGCAGTGCTGACCCGGGACAGCTCACAGATACGCAGTATTTT. Translation: CSADPGQLTDTQYF. The chain links TRBV20-1 to TRBJ2-3; 7 bases match TRBD1. The CDR3 runs 14 residues. Germline V CDR1 and CDR2: DFQATT, SNEGSKA (reference sequence). J gave up 2 bases and V 5 bases, and 7 bases lay outside the gene matches.

This clonotype was seen a handful of times. The chain carries TRBV19 and TRBJ2-1; D uncertain. Per germline, CDR1 LNHDA and CDR2 SQIVND (reference sequence). The V end was cut by 9 bases, the J end by 9 bases, with 15 bases between. The CDR3 loop spans 12 amino acids. The CDR3 is CASRLPAGEQFF. CDR3 nucleotide sequence: TGTGCCAGCAGATTACCGGCAGGTGAGCAGTTCTTC.

CDR3 loop: CASSTRTDEAFF. The CDR3 nucleotides read TGTGCCAGTAGTACCCGGACAGATGAAGCTTTCTTT. The chain carries TRBV19 and TRBJ1-1, with D possibly being TRBD1 (6 bases). Germline V gives CDR1 LNHDA, CDR2 SQIVND (reference sequence). V lost 4 bases to trimming and J lost 7 bases, with 10 bases between them. The CDR3 consists of 12 residues.

This clonotype has a single count. The V and J genes are TRBV2 and TRBJ1-2, with D maybe TRBD1 (5 bases). V was shortened by 6 bases and J by 11 bases, with 16 bases between the two germline ends. The CDR3 is 12 residues long. CDR1 and CDR2 (germline): SNHLY, FYNNEI. In nucleotides, the CDR3 is TGTGCCAGCAGGCAGGAAAGGGGATGGTACACCTTC. As protein: CASRQERGWYTF. Drawing the rest from reference TRBV2 and TRBJ1-2, the complete variable domain is EPEVTQTPSHQVTQMGQEVILRCVPISNHLYFYWYRQILGQKVEFLVSFYNNEISEKSEIFDDQFSVERPDGSNFTLKIRSTKLEDSAMYFCASRQERGWYTFGSGTRLTVV.

This clonotype occurred a few times. The chain joins TRBV13 to TRBJ1-2; TRBD1 might be the D (6 bases). Germline V CDR1 and CDR2: PRHDT, FYEKMQ (reference sequence). Trimming shortened V by 1 base and J by 2 bases, and 11 bases separated the two germline ends. This CDR3 is built from 15 residues. The CDR3: CASSLVAGQNYGYTF. CDR3 DNA: TGTGCCAGCAGCTTAGTGGCTGGACAGAACTATGGCTACACCTTC.

Details on this clonotype: One junction end disagrees with the germline gene, perhaps due to a read error. This rearrangement joins TRBV7-3 to TRBJ2-5, with D possibly matching TRBD1 (6 bases). CDR1 is SGHTA and CDR2 is FQGTGA in the germline V gene. This CDR3 has 16 residues. The CDR3 loop reads CASREITGTFGETRYF. DNA for the CDR3: TGTGCCAGCAGAGAGATAACCGGGACATTCGGGGAGACCCGGTACTTC.

This clonotype was seen only a few times. The V call is TRBV6-6, the J call TRBJ1-6; 7 nucleotides match TRBD1. Germline CDR1 reads MNHNY; CDR2 reads SVGAGI (reference sequence). V was clipped by 5 bases and J by 7 bases; unmatched bases: 5. CDR3 size: 14 residues. CDR3 nucleotide sequence: TGTGCCAGCAGTCTACAGGGGACAAATTCACCCCTCCACTTT. It is translated as CASSLQGTNSPLHF.